This T cell receptor (beta chain) was captured in a study of response to subunit inactivated influenza vaccine (dated by TCRdb to the late 2010s). Broadly, across the study: Deep quantitative T cell receptor repertoire profiling was used in the study to track responses to a trivalent subunit inactivated influenza vaccine. Beyond this particular receptor, the publication reports: It was suggested by the authors that each seasonal influenza vaccination may recruit only a limited number of new T cells.

This clonotype was seen repeatedly, ten times or more. It has no known antigen specificity. No clone much larger than this one lies a single base away; base qualities are absent. Library preparation employed RT-PCR. TCRdb shows the sequencer as Illumina HiSeq 2500. TCRdb's own reprocessing of the public reads used fastp at Q25 and MiXCR and kept productive beta chains. Each CDR3 protein gets just one entry, which takes the most common genes and DNA from the rows behind it. The table for this sample lists approximately 490,000 distinct CDR3 sequences; about 7.2% of them were counted only once. Of the sample, around 13% falls within the top ten clones. Source: PBMCs from blood, taken roughly 24 months after vaccination. The clonotype was recovered from a man in his fifties or sixties who received an inactivated influenza vaccine. Donor details come from another sample of the same person, matched by shared clones.

The nucleotide sequence is given as TGTGCCAGCTGCCCGGTCGCCAGGACTAGCGGGAGAGGAGGGGAGCTGTTTTTT. This sequence encodes CASCPVARTSGRGGELFF. Recombination linked TRBV27 to TRBJ2-2; 13 junctional bases match TRBD2. From the germline V gene (reference sequence), CDR1 is MNHEY and CDR2 is SMNVEV. Including cysteine and phenylalanine, the CDR3 has 18 amino acids. Of the read, only the CDR3 DNA is kept; its 54 bases are in frame from base 1. V and J are trimmed by 8 bases and 8 bases, and the gene matches miss 17 bases of the junction.